The 25 T cell receptor beta chains below come from one sample, sequenced in a study of blood T cell repertoires in COVID-19. Assay used: immunoSEQ multiplex PCR; TCRdb lists only in-frame clones, some missing. The repertoire holds roughly 17,000 clones, around 87% seen once, with over 10% in the top ten. Sequenced sample: peripheral blood. The source of these receptors is a human donor in a cohort sampled during active COVID-19.

The chain couples TRBV11-3 to TRBJ1-6; 8 nucleotides agree with TRBD1. V was clipped by 5 bases and J by 7 bases; unmatched bases: 7. This CDR3 contains 15 residues. Germline V lookup: CDR1 SGHNT, CDR2 YENEEA. The CDR3 reads CASSLTGALNSPLHF. The CDR3 DNA is TGTGCCAGCAGCCTGACAGGGGCTCTAAATTCACCCCTCCACTTT.

This chain uses TRBV14 with TRBJ2-1; 10 nucleotides align to TRBD2. Losses at the gene ends were 1 base for V and 4 bases for J; bases not matched to a gene: 7. The CDR3 totals 17 residues. Germline loops: CDR1 SGHDN, CDR2 FVKESK. The CDR3 nucleotides are TGTGCCAGCAGCCAAGCATTAAGCGGGGGGGCTTACAATGAGCAGTTCTTC. This codes for CASSQALSGGAYNEQFF.

This clone showed up just once. The chain carries TRBV2 and TRBJ1-5; 7 nucleotides agree with TRBD1. Per germline, CDR1 SNHLY and CDR2 FYNNEI. The V gene end was trimmed by 2 bases and the J gene end by 5 bases; junction bases not matched to a gene: 6. The CDR3 runs 15 residues. The CDR3 is CASSERDREYQPQHF. The CDR3, as DNA: TGTGCCAGCAGTGAACGTGACAGGGAGTATCAGCCCCAGCATTTT.

This clone came up a few times. The chain joins TRBV4-3 to TRBJ2-3; D perhaps matches TRBD2 (5 bases). The CDR3 totals 17 residues. Germline CDR1 and CDR2: LGHNA and YSLEER. V lost 0 bases and J 0 bases, leaving 13 bases between the germline ends. CDR3 nucleotides: TGCGCCAGCAGCCAAGACTCGGACTCGCCTAGCACAGATACGCAGTATTTT. Translating it yields CASSQDSDSPSTDTQYF.

V is TRBV7-9 and J is TRBJ2-3; weak D call: TRBD2 (7 bases). The CDR3 loop spans 15 amino acids. The ends were cut back, 1 base at V and 3 bases at J, with 11 bases in the middle. In germline, CDR1 is SEHNR, CDR2 FQNEAQ (reference sequence). The CDR3: CASSLGAGATDTQYF. For the CDR3, the DNA is TGTGCCAGCAGCTTAGGGGCGGGGGCGACAGATACGCAGTATTTT.

CDR3 in amino acids: CASSQALAGGDNEQFF. The CDR3 coding sequence is TGTGCCAGCAGCCAAGCCCTAGCGGGGGGCGACAATGAGCAGTTCTTC. V and J are TRBV4-2 and TRBJ2-1, with 11 bases lining up with TRBD2. The germline CDR1 and CDR2 sequences are LGHNA and YNFKEQ. V lost 1 base and J lost 5; bases outside the gene matches: 4. The CDR3 is 16 amino acids.

The chain uses TRBV7-9 and TRBJ2-1; D is unclear. From germline, CDR1 is SEHNR and CDR2 FQNEAQ (reference sequence). V lost 0 bases and J lost 10, with 16 bases in between. The CDR3 extends over 15 amino acids. CDR3 nucleotides: TGTGCCAGCAGCTTAGCGCAATACGGCGCACAGGAGCAGTTCTTC. It translates to CASSLAQYGAQEQFF.

This chain uses TRBV20-1 with TRBJ2-1; the match to TRBD2 covers 12 bases. Germline loops: CDR1 DFQATT, CDR2 SNEGSKA (reference sequence). V trimming: 3 bases; J trimming: 9 bases; junction bases outside the gene matches: 12. This CDR3 is built from 16 residues. CDR3 in amino acids: CSASLAGGQIVGEQFF. In DNA, the CDR3 is TGCAGTGCTAGTCTAGCGGGGGGGCAAATAGTTGGTGAGCAGTTCTTC.

The V and J genes are TRBV6-2 or TRBV6-3 and TRBJ2-1; 7 positions match TRBD2. Germline CDR1 is MNHEY and CDR2 is SVGEGT. V shed 4 bases and J 1 base; nucleotides not matched to a gene: 7. The CDR3 loop spans 16 amino acids. The CDR3 DNA reads as TGTGCCAGCAGTTCTCAACTAGCGAAGTCCTACAATGAGCAGTTCTTC. Amino acids: CASSSQLAKSYNEQFF.

The chain combines TRBV6-6 with TRBJ1-1; D is unclear. The V end lost 0 bases, the J end lost 8 bases, and 10 bases lay between the germline ends. The V gene's germline CDR1 is MNHNY and CDR2 SVGAGI (reference sequence). The CDR3 covers 13 residues. The CDR3: CASSYSGGIEAFF. The DNA for the CDR3 is TGTGCCAGCAGTTACTCGGGAGGAATAGAAGCTTTCTTT.

The rearrangement joins TRBV7-9 to TRBJ2-3; 14 bases map to TRBD2. Germline assignment: CDR1 SEHNR and CDR2 FQNEAQ (reference sequence). The CDR3 is 17 amino acids. V lost 5 bases, J lost 0 bases, and 4 bases stayed unmatched. The DNA of the CDR3 is TGTGCCAGCAGCCGACTAGCGGGGGGGCAGAGCACAGATACGCAGTATTTT. This translates into CASSRLAGGQSTDTQYF. The variable domain in full, with the rest retrieved from reference TRBV7-9 and TRBJ2-3, is DTGVSQNPRHKITKRGQNVTFRCDPISEHNRLYWYRQTLGQGPEFLTYFQNEAQLEKSRLLSDRFSAERPKGSFSTLEIQRTEQGDSAMYLCASSRLAGGQSTDTQYFGPGTRLTVL.

The chain employs TRBV13 and TRBJ2-5; D may be TRBD2 (6 bases). Germline loops: CDR1 PRHDT, CDR2 FYEKMQ (reference sequence). The CDR3 extends over 15 amino acids. Between the trimmed V and J ends, which lost 3 bases and 3 bases, there was a span of 14 bases. CDR3 in DNA: TGTGCCAGCAGCTTCTATAAGGGACTGGAAGAGACCCAGTACTTC. It yields the protein CASSFYKGLEETQYF.

The V gene is TRBV5-1, the J gene TRBJ2-2; 10 nucleotides agree with TRBD2. The V gene's germline CDR1 is SGHRS and CDR2 YFSETQ. CDR3 length equals 16 residues. With V trimmed by 1 base and J by 4 bases, 4 bases remained unmatched. The CDR3 protein is CASSLLVAGGTGELFF. The CDR3 nucleotides read TGCGCCAGCAGCTTGTTGGTAGCGGGGGGCACCGGGGAGCTGTTTTTT.

CDR3 loop: CASSPITGPRTDTQYF. The CDR3 coding sequence is TGTGCCAGCTCACCTATTACAGGGCCTAGAACAGATACGCAGTATTTT. The chain combines TRBV18 with TRBJ2-3; D possibly corresponds to TRBD1 (6 bases). The CDR3 runs to 16 residues. The germline V and J ends were trimmed by 3 bases and 3 bases, with 16 bases remaining between them. Germline V gene sequence: CDR1 KGHSH, CDR2 LQKENI.

CDR3: CASSSLQGSTDTQYF. CDR3 in DNA: TGTGCCAGCAGTTCCTTACAGGGGAGCACAGATACGCAGTATTTT. V gene TRBV6-2 or TRBV6-3 combines with J gene TRBJ2-3, with 7 bases that match TRBD1. Germline V CDR1 and CDR2: MNHEY, SVGEGT. V dropped 4 bases and J dropped 0; count of bases not matched to a gene: 4. This CDR3 spans 15 amino acids.

This sequence joins TRBV25-1 and TRBJ2-6; 11 bases line up with TRBD1. The J segment lost 0 bases and the V segment lost 4 bases, leaving 5 bases of the junction unmatched. The CDR3 is 18 amino acids. The germline V gene has CDR1 MGHDK and CDR2 SYGVNS. CDR3 residues: CASSAEGQGDSGANVLTF. The DNA for the CDR3 is TGTGCCAGCAGTGCCGAGGGACAGGGGGACTCTGGGGCCAACGTCCTGACTTTC.

This chain joins TRBV27 and TRBJ1-6, with 7 positions matching TRBD1. The junction had 7 bases not matched to a gene; V was cut back by 6 bases and J by 2 bases. CDR1 and CDR2 (germline): MNHEY, SMNVEV (reference sequence). This CDR3 comprises 16 residues. The CDR3 region has the DNA TGTGCCAGCAGCCTCAACAGGGGACCCTATAATTCACCCCTCCACTTT. It is translated as CASSLNRGPYNSPLHF.

The chain has TRBV6-5 and TRBJ1-2; TRBD1 aligns across 7 bases. The CDR3 has 13 residues. Germline V gene lookup returns CDR1 MNHEY and CDR2 SVGAGI. The ends lost 2 bases at V and 6 bases at J; junction bases unmatched: 3. The CDR3 protein is CASSYQGVDGYTF. As DNA, the CDR3 is TGTGCCAGCAGTTACCAGGGGGTGGATGGCTACACCTTC.

The chain uses TRBV7-2 and TRBJ2-5, with 12 bases aligning to TRBD2. The ends lost 5 bases at V and 5 bases at J; junction bases unmatched: 12. The CDR3 spans 17 residues. CDR1 is SGHTA, CDR2 FQGNSA, per germline. The CDR3 here is CASSPKGLAGSGETQYF. CDR3 DNA: TGTGCCAGCAGCCCGAAGGGACTAGCGGGCTCTGGGGAGACCCAGTACTTC.

Only one count was recorded for this clone. The J gene is TRBJ1-2, the V gene TRBV5-1; 9 bases map to TRBD1. Per the germline V gene, CDR1 is SGHRS and CDR2 is YFSETQ. V lost 0 bases to trimming and J lost 14 bases; unmatched junction nucleotides: 5. This CDR3 region has 12 residues. DNA of the CDR3: TGCGCCAGCAGCTTGGCCGGGACAGGGCTAACCTTC. It yields the protein CASSLAGTGLTF.

V and J are TRBV5-4 and TRBJ2-7; D is unclear. The V and J ends lost 2 bases and 5 bases respectively, with 14 bases between them. The CDR3 spans 14 residues. Germline V gene lookup returns CDR1 SGHNT and CDR2 YYREEE (reference sequence). CDR3 bases: TGTGCCAGCAGCTTACCCACTGTCCCTCACGAGCAGTACTTC. Protein sequence: CASSLPTVPHEQYF.

The chain is built from TRBV2 and TRBJ2-3; 8 bases agree with TRBD1. CDR1 and CDR2 from the germline V gene are SNHLY and FYNNEI. V lost 6 bases and J lost 1; bases outside the gene matches: 3. The CDR3 loop spans 14 amino acids. This CDR3 is CASRWDRRTDTQYF. The CDR3 coding sequence is TGTGCCAGCAGATGGGACAGGCGCACAGATACGCAGTATTTT.

The chain uses TRBV19 and TRBJ2-1, with 10 bases lining up with TRBD2. CDR3 length: 16 amino acids. The germline V gene has CDR1 LNHDA and CDR2 SQIVND (reference sequence). Unmatched junction bases numbered 7, after V lost 1 base and J lost 7 bases. The CDR3 region has the DNA TGTGCCAGTAGTATAGTCCCTAGCGGGGGCCGAAATGAGCAGTTCTTC. Translated, it gives CASSIVPSGGRNEQFF. Full variable domain (rest looked up from reference TRBV19 and TRBJ2-1): DGGITQSPKYLFRKEGQNVTLSCEQNLNHDAMYWYRQDPGQGLRLIYYSQIVNDFQKGDIAEGYSVSREKKESFPLTVTSAQKNPTAFYLCASSIVPSGGRNEQFFGPGTRLTVL.

J is TRBJ1-6 and V is TRBV4-3; TRBD1 might be the D (5 bases). V lost 4 bases and J 7 bases, leaving 11 bases between the germline ends. Germline lookup yields CDR1 LGHNA and CDR2 YSLEER. The CDR3 loop spans 14 amino acids. The CDR3: CASSPRVSNSPLHF. The CDR3 bases are TGCGCCAGCAGCCCCAGGGTATCCAATTCACCCCTCCACTTT.

This rearrangement joins TRBV6-2 or TRBV6-3 to TRBJ2-5; 14 bases match TRBD2. CDR3 length equals 18 residues. V trimming: 5 bases; J trimming: 2 bases; junction bases outside the gene matches: 10. Germline assignment: CDR1 MNHEY and CDR2 SVGEGT. The CDR3, as DNA: TGTGCCAGCAGTGGGCGGGGACTAGCGGGGGTCTCGCAAGAGACCCAGTACTTC. The encoded protein is CASSGRGLAGVSQETQYF.